What follows are 20 T cell receptor beta chains derived from one specimen sequenced in a study of beta chain features in type 1 diabetes. Study conclusions and caveats: All four CD4+ subsets of Type 1 diabetes patients contained TCRB CDR3s that were moderately but significantly shorter.

Antigen specificity for these receptors is unknown. Reverse transcription of all isolated RNA meant that expressed TCRB transcripts were sequenced. Here immunoSEQ multiplex PCR was the method, and the copy in TCRdb shows in-frame clones only, minus some. The data hold roughly 300,000 clones, with around 9.3% observed a single time. Sequencing was carried out using central memory CD4+ T cells from blood. The source is a man younger than 40 with type 1 diabetes.

The gene calls are TRBV7-2 and TRBJ1-2; 9 nucleotides match TRBD1. CDR1 and CDR2 from the germline V gene are SGHTA and FQGNSA. This CDR3 spans 15 amino acids. V shed 2 bases, J shed 6 bases, and the junction held 7 bases outside the gene matches. The chain's CDR3 is CASSLSGTGPHGYTF. Written as DNA, the CDR3 is TGTGCCAGCAGCTTAAGCGGGACAGGGCCCCATGGCTACACCTTC.

The rearrangement joins TRBV18 to TRBJ1-1; unclear D gene. The CDR3 sequence is 15 residues long. CDR1 KGHSH and CDR2 LQKENI come from the germline V gene. V was clipped by 0 bases and J by 3 bases, with 11 bases between them. The CDR3 region has the DNA TGTGCCAGCTCACCACCTGCGGCGCAGGACACTGAAGCTTTCTTT. It encodes CASSPPAAQDTEAFF.

The chain is built from TRBV19 and TRBJ1-5; D is uncertain. CDR1 and CDR2 from the germline V gene are LNHDA and SQIVND (reference sequence). CDR3 length equals 13 residues. V shed 5 bases and J shed 5 bases, with 10 bases lying between them. The CDR3 sequence: CASSLLGDQPQHF. The CDR3 DNA sequence: TGTGCCAGTAGTTTGCTCGGCGATCAGCCCCAGCATTTT.

This clone was seen more than once but under ten times. The chain combines TRBV10-2 with TRBJ1-6; D not resolved. The germline V and J ends were trimmed by 5 bases and 10 bases, with 12 bases remaining between them. Per germline, CDR1 WSHSY and CDR2 SAAADI. The CDR3 extends over 13 amino acids. The CDR3 DNA sequence: TGCGCCAGCAGTAGCTGGGAGGAATCACCCCTCCACTTT. Translated: CASSSWEESPLHF.

This clone has a handful of counts. The gene calls are TRBV4-3 and TRBJ1-6; D is unresolved. Per the germline V gene, CDR1 is LGHNA and CDR2 is YSLEER. The CDR3 totals 16 residues. The V end lost 0 bases, the J end lost 4 bases, and 10 bases lay between the germline ends. In DNA form, the CDR3 reads TGCGCCAGCAGCCAAGATCGGATAGGGTATAATTCACCCCTCCACTTT. It encodes CASSQDRIGYNSPLHF.

This clone was recorded a few times. The V and J genes are TRBV21-1 and TRBJ2-1; TRBD2 is the table's D call and was not checked against the DNA. TRBV21-1 constitutes a pseudogene. The CDR3 consists of 17 residues. The CDR3 nucleotides are TGTGCCAGCAGCAAGGAAAGGACTAGCGGGGAGGACAATGAGCAGTTCTTC. As protein: CASSKERTSGEDNEQFF.

The rearrangement joins TRBV28 to TRBJ1-1; D ambiguous. The CDR3 length is 15 residues. Trimming took off 7 bases at V and 5 bases at J, with 20 bases between the two ends. CDR1 is MDHEN, CDR2 SYDVKM, per germline. For the CDR3, the DNA is TGTGCCAGCACCTCCAGGTTTGATGGAGAGACTGAAGCTTTCTTT. This translates into CASTSRFDGETEAFF.

The chain has TRBV6-6 and TRBJ1-1, with 7 bases identical to TRBD1. CDR1 is MNHNY, CDR2 SVGAGI, per germline (reference sequence). V dropped 5 bases and J dropped 3; count of bases not matched to a gene: 3. The length of the CDR3 is 13 residues. CDR3 sequence reads: CASSTQGDTEAFF. DNA of the CDR3: TGTGCCAGCAGTACGCAGGGGGACACTGAAGCTTTCTTT.

V gene TRBV7-2 combines with J gene TRBJ2-1; tentatively, D is TRBD2 (5 bases). Trimming took off 4 bases at V and 7 bases at J, with 8 bases between the two ends. Germline-derived CDR1 and CDR2 are SGHTA and FQGNSA. The CDR3 spans 12 residues. The CDR3 sequence: CASSSQRNEQFF. The CDR3, as DNA: TGTGCCAGCAGCTCCCAGCGGAATGAGCAGTTCTTC.

This clone has a count of ten or more. The chain is built from TRBV4-3 and TRBJ1-2, with 7 bases lining up with TRBD1. With 0 bases clipped from V and 6 bases from J, the junction kept 4 bases outside the gene matches. CDR1 is LGHNA, CDR2 YSLEER, per germline. This CDR3 comprises 14 residues. The CDR3 coding sequence is TGCGCCAGCAGCCAAGATGACAGGGACAATGGCTACACCTTC. Translating it yields CASSQDDRDNGYTF.

The chain joins TRBV28 to TRBJ1-4; D is undetermined. The CDR3 runs 13 residues. Germline V gene sequence: CDR1 MDHEN, CDR2 SYDVKM. Trimming shortened V by 6 bases and J by 2 bases, and 7 bases separated the two germline ends. The CDR3: CASRSTTNEKLFF. The CDR3 region has the DNA TGTGCCAGCAGAAGTACCACTAATGAAAAACTGTTTTTT.

This clone was seen more than once but under ten times. This rearrangement joins TRBV9 to TRBJ2-7; D is ambiguous. CDR1 and CDR2 from the germline V gene are SGDLS and YYNGEE. The V end was cut by 0 bases, the J end by 2 bases, with 9 bases between. The CDR3 consists of 14 residues. The CDR3 DNA reads as TGTGCCAGCAGCGTAGACCCACGGCCCTACGAGCAGTACTTC. It translates to CASSVDPRPYEQYF.

This clone appeared a few times. The rearrangement joins TRBV28 to TRBJ2-3; a possible D gene is TRBD2 (5 bases). The CDR3 loop spans 14 amino acids. Germline V CDR1 and CDR2: MDHEN, SYDVKM. Trimming left V 6 bases short and J 2 bases short, with 12 bases between. The CDR3 coding sequence is TGTGCCAGCAGCCGCGGGCAGGCCACAGATACGCAGTATTTT. It encodes CASSRGQATDTQYF.

V is TRBV5-1 and J is TRBJ1-1, with a possible D match to TRBD1 (6 bases). The CDR3 has 15 amino acids. V was clipped by 4 bases and J by 1 base, with 14 bases between them. Germline CDR1 is SGHRS and CDR2 is YFSETQ. This CDR3 is CASSPDRNTNTEAFF. The CDR3 DNA reads as TGCGCCAGCAGCCCAGACAGGAACACGAACACTGAAGCTTTCTTT. The whole variable domain, filled in from reference TRBV5-1 and TRBJ1-1, reads KAGVTQTPRYLIKTRGQQVTLSCSPISGHRSVSWYQQTPGQGLQFLFEYFSETQRNKGNFPGRFSGRQFSNSRSEMNVSTLELGDSALYLCASSPDRNTNTEAFFGQGTRLTVV.

This clone was found a few times. This rearrangement joins TRBV25-1 to TRBJ1-1; 7 bases line up with TRBD1. The CDR3 runs 15 residues. In germline, CDR1 is MGHDK, CDR2 SYGVNS. V lost 3 bases, J lost 0 bases, and 4 bases stayed unmatched. This CDR3 is CASSDARGLNTEAFF. As DNA, the CDR3 is TGTGCCAGCAGTGATGCCAGGGGGTTGAACACTGAAGCTTTCTTT. Combining the CDR3 with reference TRBV25-1 and TRBJ1-1 gives the whole variable domain EADIYQTPRYLVIGTGKKITLECSQTMGHDKMYWYQQDPGMELHLIHYSYGVNSTEKGDLSSESTVSRIRTEHFPLTLESARPSHTSQYLCASSDARGLNTEAFFGQGTRLTVV.

V is TRBV7-8 and J is TRBJ2-6, with D perhaps matching TRBD2 (5 bases). Deletions cut 1 base from V and 2 bases from J, with 6 bases between. The CDR3 is 15 amino acids. From germline, CDR1 is SGHVS and CDR2 FQNEAQ. The CDR3 here is CASSLVSAGANVLTF. In nucleotides, the CDR3 is TGTGCCAGCAGCTTAGTTAGCGCTGGGGCCAACGTCCTGACTTTC. The whole variable domain, filled in from reference TRBV7-8 and TRBJ2-6, reads GAGVSQSPRYKVAKRGQDVALRCDPISGHVSLFWYQQALGQGPEFLTYFQNEAQLDKSGLPSDRFFAERPEGSVSTLKIQRTQQEDSAVYLCASSLVSAGANVLTFGAGSRLTVL.

This clone has a handful of counts. The genes are TRBV27 and TRBJ1-1, with 9 bases aligning to TRBD1. The length of the CDR3 is 14 residues. CDR1 MNHEY and CDR2 SMNVEV come from the germline V gene (reference sequence). V trimming: 2 bases; J trimming: 6 bases; junction bases outside the gene matches: 4. The chain's CDR3 is CASSLRTGAAEAFF. DNA of the CDR3: TGTGCCAGCAGTTTAAGGACAGGGGCCGCTGAAGCTTTCTTT.

The rearrangement joins TRBV10-2 to TRBJ2-7; 10 bases are shared with TRBD2. Per germline, CDR1 WSHSY and CDR2 SAAADI. The CDR3 runs 16 residues. Trimming cost V 4 bases and J 6 bases; bases outside gene matches: 12. The CDR3 DNA follows: TGCGCCAGCAGTGCTAACACGGGACTAGCGACCACCGAGCAGTACTTC. It encodes CASSANTGLATTEQYF.

The rearrangement links TRBV5-6 to TRBJ1-4; 7 bases are shared with TRBD1. Germline V CDR1 and CDR2: SGHDT, YYEEEE. The CDR3 loop spans 14 amino acids. V was clipped by 0 bases and J by 5 bases; unmatched bases: 1. The CDR3 bases are TGTGCCAGCAGCTTGGGCAGGGGGAATGAAAAACTGTTTTTT. Translated, it gives CASSLGRGNEKLFF.

V gene TRBV6-5 combines with J gene TRBJ2-3; D uncertain. V gave up 1 base and J gave up 4 bases, with 15 bases separating them. This CDR3 has 16 residues. The germline gives CDR1 MNHEY, CDR2 SVGAGI. The CDR3: CASSYFSARLADTQYF. CDR3 DNA sequence: TGTGCCAGCAGTTACTTTTCGGCTAGATTGGCAGATACGCAGTATTTT.